These 30 T cell receptor beta chains originate from one sample sequenced in a study of CD8+ T cells in alopecia areata. The treatment denotes: oral pan-JAK inhibitor, 5-10 mg twice daily. RNA, once extracted, was reverse transcribed into cDNA for use as the sequencing template. The method was immunoSEQ multiplex PCR; TCRdb's version includes in-frame clones alone and lacks a portion of them. Of more than 90,000 clones in the sample, 60% to 75% were seen once. The sequencing used CD8+ T cells sorted from blood, collected at week 4, from a patient treated with tofacitinib. The source of these receptors is a human donor with alopecia areata.

In DNA form, the CDR3 reads TGCGCCAGCAGACACGGACACTCGAACACTGAAGCTTTCTTT. Amino acids: CASRHGHSNTEAFF. This sequence joins TRBV5-1 and TRBJ1-1; perhaps TRBD1 as D (5 bases). V gave up 5 bases and J gave up 1 base, with 12 bases separating them. The germline CDR1 and CDR2 sequences are SGHRS and YFSETQ. The CDR3 is made up of 14 amino acids.

This clone was counted a few times. The genes are TRBV2 and TRBJ1-5; no clear D. In germline, CDR1 is SNHLY, CDR2 FYNNEI. The CDR3 is 15 residues long. The V and J ends lost 5 bases and 0 bases respectively, with 11 bases between them. In DNA form, the CDR3 reads TGTGCCAGCAGTTTTCGCGGAGATAGCAATCAGCCCCAGCATTTT. It encodes CASSFRGDSNQPQHF.

This clone was counted a few times. The chain's CDR3 is CASMPPGLTMETQYF. CDR3 in DNA: TGTGCCAGCATGCCCCCCGGGCTGACAATGGAGACCCAGTACTTC. The V gene is TRBV7-9, the J gene TRBJ2-5; D is uncertain. The germline gives CDR1 SEHNR, CDR2 FQNEAQ (reference sequence). The V end was cut by 7 bases, the J end by 5 bases, with 20 bases between. The CDR3 length is 15 residues.

This clone appeared a single time. The V and J genes are TRBV5-1 and TRBJ1-2, with D hard to call. This CDR3 comprises 11 residues. Germline CDR1 is SGHRS and CDR2 is YFSETQ. Trimming left V 3 bases short and J 5 bases short, with 5 bases between. Written as DNA, the CDR3 is TGCGCCAGCAGCTCGCTTTATGGCTACACCTTC. Its translation: CASSSLYGYTF.

By share, this clone counts as large. V is TRBV6-5 and J is TRBJ2-3; 7 bases are shared with TRBD2. The V and J ends lost 7 bases and 4 bases, in that order; junction bases with no gene match: 8. Germline CDR1 and CDR2: MNHEY and SVGAGI. The CDR3 length is 14 residues. The CDR3 DNA reads as TGTGCCAGCACCACTAGCGCCCCTTCAGATACGCAGTATTTT. It translates to CASTTSAPSDTQYF.

V gene TRBV7-9 combines with J gene TRBJ2-4; 9 nucleotides align to TRBD1. CDR3 length: 16 residues. From germline, CDR1 is SEHNR and CDR2 FQNEAQ (reference sequence). Losses at the gene ends were 3 bases for V and 8 bases for J; bases not matched to a gene: 11. CDR3 DNA: TGTGCCAGCAGCTTCCTGCCGGGACAGGGAGAGGACATTCAGTACTTC. Its translation: CASSFLPGQGEDIQYF.

This chain connects TRBV5-6 to TRBJ2-5; 8 nucleotides match TRBD2. CDR3 length: 17 residues. V shed 5 bases and J 0 bases; nucleotides not matched to a gene: 12. Per germline, CDR1 SGHDT and CDR2 YYEEEE. The CDR3 DNA follows: TGTGCCAGCAGTGTGAGCGGGAGAATCCTGTACCAAGAGACCCAGTACTTC. Translating gives CASSVSGRILYQETQYF.

The chain has TRBV18 and TRBJ2-5; D ambiguous. The CDR3 totals 13 residues. Germline values: CDR1 KGHSH, CDR2 LQKENI. CDR3 coding DNA: TGTTCCGAAAAAATTTTGTATGGCGAGACCCAGTACTTC. This sequence encodes CSEKILYGETQYF.

The chain carries TRBV29-1 and TRBJ1-2; the D is unclear. V was cut by 3 bases and J by 4 bases, with 9 bases left in between. The CDR3 extends over 12 amino acids. Looked up from germline, CDR1 is SQVTM and CDR2 is ANQGSEA. This chain's CDR3 is CSVDGEGYGYTF. As DNA, the CDR3 is TGCAGCGTTGACGGTGAGGGCTATGGCTACACCTTC.

This clone was picked up one time. The chain has TRBV30 and TRBJ2-1, with TRBD2 matching over 7 bases. Germline trimming cut 1 base from V and 9 bases from J; bases unmatched to any gene: 3. Per germline, CDR1 GTSNPN and CDR2 SVGIG (reference sequence). The CDR3 spans 12 residues. CDR3 region: CAWSGGGGEQFF. In DNA, the CDR3 is TGTGCCTGGAGTGGAGGCGGGGGTGAGCAGTTCTTC.

V and J are TRBV30 and TRBJ1-5; tentatively, D is TRBD1 (6 bases). From germline, CDR1 is GTSNPN and CDR2 SVGIG (reference sequence). The CDR3 covers 15 residues. The ends were cut back, 1 base at V and 4 bases at J, with 14 bases in the middle. As DNA, the CDR3 is TGTGCCTGGAGTGCGGGACACGGAGGTAATCAGCCCCAGCATTTT. This gives the protein CAWSAGHGGNQPQHF. Full variable domain (remainder filled in from reference TRBV30 and TRBJ1-5): SQTIHQWPATLVQPVGSPLSLECTVEGTSNPNLYWYRQAAGRGLQLLFYSVGIGQISSEVPQNLSASRPQDRQFILSSKKLLLSDSGFYLCAWSAGHGGNQPQHFGDGTRLSIL.

The J gene is TRBJ2-1, the V gene TRBV7-2; 10 nucleotides align to TRBD2. Germline assignment: CDR1 SGHTA and CDR2 FQGNSA. This CDR3 is 14 amino acids long. V lost 5 bases to trimming and J lost 5 bases; unmatched junction nucleotides: 3. The CDR3 region is CASSVGLADNEQFF. CDR3 bases: TGTGCCAGCAGCGTTGGACTAGCGGACAATGAGCAGTTCTTC.

The rearrangement links TRBV9 to TRBJ2-1; D remains ambiguous. The CDR3 has 12 residues. Per the germline V gene, CDR1 is SGDLS and CDR2 is YYNGEE. Deletions cut 3 bases from V and 8 bases from J, with 9 bases between. The CDR3 loop reads CASSATEDEQFF. The CDR3 DNA sequence: TGTGCCAGCAGCGCTACCGAGGATGAGCAGTTCTTC.

The chain joins TRBV5-6 to TRBJ2-3; D unclear. The V end was cut by 0 bases, the J end by 3 bases, with 5 bases between. The CDR3 runs to 13 residues. Looked up from germline, CDR1 is SGHDT and CDR2 is YYEEEE. The CDR3 loop reads CASSLVLTDTQYF. The CDR3, as DNA: TGTGCCAGCAGCTTGGTCCTTACAGATACGCAGTATTTT.

The rearrangement uses TRBV5-1 and TRBJ2-7, with D possibly matching TRBD1 (5 bases). The CDR3 is made up of 15 amino acids. Germline lookup yields CDR1 SGHRS and CDR2 YFSETQ. V lost 0 bases to trimming and J lost 1 base, with 11 bases between them. This CDR3 reads CASSLDRRVSYEQYF. CDR3 nucleotides: TGCGCCAGCAGCTTGGATCGCAGGGTTTCCTACGAGCAGTACTTC.

The chain links TRBV5-6 to TRBJ2-1; 10 bases are shared with TRBD2. The CDR3 contains 17 residues. Per germline, CDR1 SGHDT and CDR2 YYEEEE. The V gene end was trimmed by 0 bases and the J gene end by 3 bases; junction bases not matched to a gene: 6. Here the CDR3 DNA reads TGTGCCAGCAGCTTGGCTAGCGGGAGCCTCTTCTACAATGAGCAGTTCTTC. This encodes CASSLASGSLFYNEQFF.

The chain links TRBV27 to TRBJ1-1; D is perhaps TRBD1 (5 bases). Germline assignment: CDR1 MNHEY and CDR2 SMNVEV (reference sequence). This CDR3 contains 11 residues. Trimming took 6 bases from V and 11 from J, leaving 13 bases between them. The CDR3 loop is CASRSGERAFF. For the CDR3, the DNA is TGTGCCAGCAGGTCGGGGGAAAGGGCTTTCTTT.

This clone has just a few counts. The chain has TRBV7-2 and TRBJ2-3; 11 bases map to TRBD2. V was clipped by 5 bases and J by 4 bases; unmatched bases: 11. The CDR3 contains 17 residues. Germline CDR1 reads SGHTA; CDR2 reads FQGNSA. The chain's CDR3 is CASSHHVAGGPPDTQYF. CDR3 nucleotide sequence: TGTGCCAGCAGCCATCATGTAGCGGGAGGGCCGCCAGATACGCAGTATTTT.

V and J are TRBV4-1 and TRBJ1-1; the match to TRBD1 covers 8 bases. Per germline, CDR1 MGHRA and CDR2 YSYEKL. V lost 1 base, J lost 5 bases, and 3 bases stayed unmatched. CDR3 size: 14 residues. The CDR3 spells CASSQVDRETEAFF. CDR3 sequence (DNA): TGCGCCAGCAGCCAAGTGGACAGGGAAACTGAAGCTTTCTTT.

J is TRBJ2-1 and V is TRBV10-3, with a weak D call TRBD1 (6 bases). CDR3 length equals 14 residues. Germline V CDR1 and CDR2: ENHRY, SYGVKD. Trimming took off 6 bases at V and 7 bases at J, with 16 bases between the two ends. This chain's CDR3 is CAIRGPGHANEQFF. In nucleotides, the CDR3 is TGTGCCATCAGGGGTCCGGGACATGCGAATGAGCAGTTCTTC.

The J gene is TRBJ2-1, the V gene TRBV11-2, with D maybe TRBD2 (5 bases). The CDR3 loop spans 12 amino acids. The V end lost 6 bases, the J end lost 8 bases, and 11 bases lay between the germline ends. Germline V gives CDR1 SGHAT, CDR2 FQNNGV. CDR3 loop: CASSLLDYEQFF. In DNA, the CDR3 is TGTGCCAGCAGTCTACTAGACTATGAGCAGTTCTTC.

This chain connects TRBV7-8 to TRBJ2-4; TRBD1 is a possible D gene (6 bases). CDR3 size: 16 residues. Germline values: CDR1 SGHVS, CDR2 FQNEAQ. Trimming removed 5 bases from V and 0 bases from J, with 14 bases in between. The DNA of the CDR3 is TGTGCCAGCAGCCTTATCGCAGGGGTAGCCAAAAACATTCAGTACTTC. Translation: CASSLIAGVAKNIQYF.

The J gene is TRBJ1-2, the V gene TRBV6-5; D is unclear. CDR3 length: 12 residues. CDR1 is MNHEY, CDR2 SVGAGI, per germline. V lost 5 bases to trimming and J lost 6 bases, with 10 bases between them. CDR3 sequence reads: CASSQDGDGYTF. The CDR3 DNA is TGTGCCAGCAGTCAAGACGGGGATGGCTACACCTTC.

The chain joins TRBV9 to TRBJ2-7, with TRBD2 identical over 8 bases. The CDR3 consists of 16 residues. V was clipped by 0 bases and J by 3 bases; unmatched bases: 8. Germline V gives CDR1 SGDLS, CDR2 YYNGEE. CDR3 in amino acids: CASSVGKTSADYEQYF. The CDR3 nucleotides are TGTGCCAGCAGCGTAGGCAAGACTAGCGCCGACTACGAGCAGTACTTC.

This clone was seen a few times. The gene calls are TRBV29-1 and TRBJ2-7; D perhaps matches TRBD1 (6 bases). V lost 0 bases and J 3 bases, leaving 12 bases between the germline ends. The length of the CDR3 is 14 residues. Germline values: CDR1 SQVTM, CDR2 ANQGSEA. Written as DNA, the CDR3 is TGCAGCGTTGAAGATGCCTCAGGGGTCTACGAGCAGTACTTC. Protein: CSVEDASGVYEQYF.

This sequence joins TRBV5-1 and TRBJ2-7, with a tentative D call TRBD2 (6 bases). The CDR3 consists of 16 residues. V was cut by 4 bases and J by 3 bases, with 20 bases left in between. Germline V lookup: CDR1 SGHRS, CDR2 YFSETQ. The CDR3 DNA sequence: TGCGCCAGCAGCCCGTGGTGGAGGGGACTGTACTACGAGCAGTACTTC. It encodes CASSPWWRGLYYEQYF.

The chain uses TRBV5-1 and TRBJ1-1, with D perhaps matching TRBD1 (5 bases). Germline-derived CDR1 and CDR2 are SGHRS and YFSETQ. The CDR3 totals 15 residues. The V end was cut by 3 bases, the J end by 4 bases, with 16 bases between. The CDR3 loop is CASSSQRQSGTEAFF. The CDR3 bases are TGCGCCAGCAGCTCCCAGCGACAGAGTGGCACTGAAGCTTTCTTT.

This sequence joins TRBV6-6 and TRBJ1-1, with 7 bases fitting TRBD1. The CDR3 spans 13 residues. Trimming at V came to 6 bases and at J to 5 bases, leaving 6 bases not matched to a gene. The germline gives CDR1 MNHNY, CDR2 SVGAGI (reference sequence). The CDR3 coding sequence is TGTGCCAGCAGCACAGGGGTGGGAACTGAAGCTTTCTTT. As protein: CASSTGVGTEAFF.

This clone has more than one count but fewer than ten. The chain joins TRBV7-9 to TRBJ2-3; 9 positions agree with TRBD1. J was trimmed by 6 bases and V by 3 bases; bases with no gene match: 4. The germline CDR1 and CDR2 sequences are SEHNR and FQNEAQ (reference sequence). The CDR3 is 14 residues long. CDR3 amino acids: CASSLDRGLDTQYF. The CDR3 DNA follows: TGTGCCAGCAGCTTGGACAGGGGCCTGGATACGCAGTATTTT. The full variable domain, its missing parts supplied by reference TRBV7-9 and TRBJ2-3, is DTGVSQNPRHKITKRGQNVTFRCDPISEHNRLYWYRQTLGQGPEFLTYFQNEAQLEKSRLLSDRFSAERPKGSFSTLEIQRTEQGDSAMYLCASSLDRGLDTQYFGPGTRLTVL.

The chain combines TRBV4-3 with TRBJ2-1; D might be TRBD2 (6 bases). Germline V gives CDR1 LGHNA, CDR2 YSLEER. The CDR3 runs to 17 residues. V was clipped by 5 bases and J by 2 bases, with 19 bases between them. DNA for the CDR3: TGCGCCAGCAGCTCACGAGTCCGGGGGAGACCCTACAATGAGCAGTTCTTC. Translation: CASSSRVRGRPYNEQFF.